This T cell receptor beta chain stems from a study of T cell responses to AZD1222 COVID-19 vaccine. Study-wide results and caveats: Reports indicate that nearly half of spike-specific TCRs are directed at unmutated variant regions. Seropositivity was recorded at baseline in only a handful of AZD1222 recipients.

This table comes from immunoSEQ multiplex PCR, and its TCRdb copy is limited to in-frame clones, with some not included. The sample shows 110,000 or so clones, around nine tenths of them seen only once. Germline V gives CDR1 LNHDA, CDR2 SQIVND (reference sequence). This CDR3 has 13 amino acids. Between the trimmed V and J ends, which lost 1 base and 2 bases, there was a span of 5 bases. A word on this clone: As yet, its antigen is unknown.

The chain combines TRBV19 with TRBJ1-1; D ambiguous. The receptor's source is an adult in good health. The material was peripheral blood, obtained on day 0 of MenACWY control vaccination. The CDR3 loop is CASSIGINTEAFF. The DNA of the CDR3 is TGTGCCAGTAGTATAGGGATCAACACTGAAGCTTTCTTT.